A single sample is the source of the 20 T cell receptor beta chains below, sequenced in a study of shared clonotypes between healthy human individuals. Here immunoSEQ multiplex PCR was the method, and the copy in TCRdb shows in-frame clones only, minus some. The table has over a million clones, 98% seen once. The sequencing sample was made of naive CD4+ T cells sorted from blood. Subset of the sample: CD45RA+ positively selected. These receptors originate from a man between 25 and 39 years old in good health.

The V call is TRBV5-4, the J call TRBJ2-1, with TRBD2 identical over 13 bases. There are 17 residues in the CDR3. The germline gives CDR1 SGHNT, CDR2 YYREEE (reference sequence). The junction had 4 bases not matched to a gene; V was cut back by 0 bases and J by 4 bases. The CDR3 sequence is CASSLGTSGRGYNEQFF. DNA for the CDR3: TGTGCCAGCAGCTTGGGTACTAGCGGGAGGGGTTACAATGAGCAGTTCTTC.

The chain employs TRBV20-1 and TRBJ1-1; TRBD1 is a possible D gene (5 bases). Germline CDR1 DFQATT, CDR2 SNEGSKA (reference sequence). V was shortened by 5 bases and J by 6 bases, with 7 bases between the two germline ends. CDR3 length: 10 residues. This CDR3 reads CSAGGAEAFF. The CDR3 DNA reads as TGCAGTGCTGGGGGGGCTGAAGCTTTCTTT.

This clone appeared a single time. The J gene is TRBJ2-3, the V gene TRBV5-1, with 7 nucleotides matching TRBD1. V shed 3 bases and J 2 bases; nucleotides not matched to a gene: 6. The CDR3 length is 15 residues. Germline lookup yields CDR1 SGHRS and CDR2 YFSETQ. CDR3 protein: CASSWRQGDTDTQYF. CDR3 sequence (DNA): TGCGCCAGCAGCTGGCGACAGGGAGACACAGATACGCAGTATTTT.

The chain links TRBV5-4 to TRBJ2-7; 7 nucleotides line up with TRBD1. The germline V gene has CDR1 SGHNT and CDR2 YYREEE (reference sequence). Germline trimming cut 0 bases from V and 1 base from J; bases unmatched to any gene: 4. The CDR3 runs 15 residues. The CDR3 loop reads CASSLDLDRSYEQYF. The CDR3 region has the DNA TGTGCCAGCAGCTTGGACTTGGACAGGTCCTACGAGCAGTACTTC.

The gene calls are TRBV14 and TRBJ2-2, with 13 bases that match TRBD2. Unmatched junction bases numbered 13, after V lost 2 bases and J lost 4 bases. Germline V gives CDR1 SGHDN, CDR2 FVKESK. CDR3 length equals 20 residues. The CDR3 DNA follows: TGTGCCAGCAGCCAACTGGTTGGACTAGCGGGAGAAGGGGGCACCGGGGAGCTGTTTTTT. It codes for CASSQLVGLAGEGGTGELFF.

The chain couples TRBV7-8 to TRBJ1-4; D call uncertain. The CDR3 covers 14 residues. CDR1 is SGHVS and CDR2 is FQNEAQ in the germline V gene. The ends were cut back, 6 bases at V and 4 bases at J, with 12 bases in the middle. The CDR3 region has the DNA TGTGCCAGCAGAGCCGGGGAAATTAATGAAAAACTGTTTTTT. Amino acids: CASRAGEINEKLFF.

This chain uses TRBV19 with TRBJ1-2; the D gene is possibly TRBD1 (6 bases). V lost 6 bases and J lost 3, with 14 bases in between. Germline V lookup: CDR1 LNHDA, CDR2 SQIVND (reference sequence). The CDR3 is 14 residues long. This chain's CDR3 is CASSHIGGDYGYTF. The CDR3 DNA follows: TGTGCCAGTAGCCACATCGGGGGCGACTATGGCTACACCTTC.

To note about this clone: This sample also contains other DNA sequences that code for the same CDR3. This chain connects TRBV5-5 to TRBJ2-7; D unresolved. Germline CDR1 and CDR2: SGHKS and YYEKEE (reference sequence). The V and J ends lost 1 base and 1 base respectively, with 6 bases between them. The CDR3 has 13 residues. CDR3 in amino acids: CASSLISSYEQYF. CDR3 coding DNA: TGTGCCAGCAGCTTGATCAGTTCCTACGAGCAGTACTTC.

A few counts support this clone. The gene calls are TRBV10-1 and TRBJ1-1; 9 nucleotides line up with TRBD1. This CDR3 is 12 amino acids long. The germline CDR1 and CDR2 sequences are WNHNN and SYGVQD (reference sequence). V trimming: 5 bases; J trimming: 8 bases; junction bases outside the gene matches: 3. DNA of the CDR3: TGCGCCAGCAGTAGGGGACAGGGAGAAGCTTTCTTT. Its translation is CASSRGQGEAFF.

This clone has only one observation. The V call is TRBV5-1, the J call TRBJ2-7; 11 bases are shared with TRBD2. The J segment lost 7 bases and the V segment lost 5 bases, leaving 14 bases of the junction unmatched. This CDR3 spans 16 amino acids. CDR1 is SGHRS and CDR2 is YFSETQ in the germline V gene. The CDR3 region has the DNA TGCGCCAGCAGACGACCACTAGCGGGAGCGTTGGGGGAGCAGTACTTC. It is translated as CASRRPLAGALGEQYF.

As regards this clone: Other nucleotide sequences in the sample specify the same CDR3. CDR3 in amino acids: CSASSGYTF. The CDR3 region has the DNA TGCAGTGCTAGTAGTGGCTACACCTTC. V gene TRBV20-1 combines with J gene TRBJ1-2; D gene ambiguous. The CDR3 runs to 9 residues. Germline V gives CDR1 DFQATT, CDR2 SNEGSKA (reference sequence). Trimming removed 3 bases from V and 7 bases from J, with 3 bases in between.

The V call is TRBV29-1, the J call TRBJ2-7; D is possibly TRBD2 (5 bases). Germline V gene lookup returns CDR1 SQVTM and CDR2 ANQGSEA. CDR3 size: 10 residues. The V and J ends lost 6 bases and 5 bases respectively, with 8 bases between them. The CDR3 DNA sequence: TGCAGCGTGGGAGTCGACGAGCAGTACTTC. Its translation is CSVGVDEQYF.

V and J are TRBV7-6 and TRBJ2-1, with D unresolved. The CDR3 is 14 amino acids. CDR1 and CDR2 from the germline V gene are SGHVS and FNYEAQ. V shed 1 base and J shed 15 bases, with 19 bases lying between them. In DNA form, the CDR3 reads TGTGCCAGCAGCTTAGTTTCAGGATCAGAGTTGCGGTTCTTC. Protein product: CASSLVSGSELRFF.

A word on this clone: This sample also contains other DNA sequences that code for the same CDR3. The J gene is TRBJ2-6, the V gene TRBV9, with no clear D. Trimming removed 2 bases from V and 0 bases from J, with 6 bases in between. Germline values: CDR1 SGDLS, CDR2 YYNGEE. CDR3 size: 15 residues. CDR3 DNA sequence: TGTGCCAGCAGCGTCCAGAGCTCTGGGGCCAACGTCCTGACTTTC. Translated, it gives CASSVQSSGANVLTF. The full variable domain, rest sourced from reference TRBV9 and TRBJ2-6, is DSGVTQTPKHLITATGQRVTLRCSPRSGDLSVYWYQQSLDQGLQFLIQYYNGEERAKGNILERFSAQQFPDLHSELNLSSLELGDSALYFCASSVQSSGANVLTFGAGSRLTVL.

The rearrangement joins TRBV19 to TRBJ2-7; 9 bases line up with TRBD1. The CDR3 has 13 amino acids. After removal of 9 bases from V and 3 bases from J, the junction contained 6 bases not matched to a gene. Germline loops: CDR1 LNHDA, CDR2 SQIVND (reference sequence). This CDR3 is CASRDRVHYEQYF. CDR3 nucleotides: TGTGCCAGCCGGGACAGGGTTCACTACGAGCAGTACTTC.

V gene TRBV18 combines with J gene TRBJ1-2; a weak D match, TRBD1 (5 bases). The V and J ends lost 2 bases and 5 bases respectively, with 18 bases between them. This CDR3 spans 16 amino acids. The germline gives CDR1 KGHSH, CDR2 LQKENI. The CDR3 region is CASSPKGTDGAYGYTF. The CDR3 DNA sequence: TGTGCCAGCTCACCAAAGGGGACGGACGGGGCGTATGGCTACACCTTC.

This clone has only one observation. This sequence joins TRBV5-1 and TRBJ1-1; D is ambiguous. Germline assignment: CDR1 SGHRS and CDR2 YFSETQ. V lost 8 bases and J 0 bases, leaving 14 bases between the germline ends. The CDR3 covers 14 residues. CDR3 sequence (DNA): TGCGCCAGTCGGGTTGGGGATATGAACACTGAAGCTTTCTTT. Encoded protein: CASRVGDMNTEAFF.

V is TRBV10-2 and J is TRBJ1-5, with D unresolved. CDR1 and CDR2 (germline): WSHSY, SAAADI. The CDR3 extends over 16 amino acids. The germline V and J ends were trimmed by 1 base and 0 bases, with 10 bases remaining between them. The CDR3 is CASSEFAGPSNQPQHF. The CDR3 DNA reads TGCGCCAGCAGTGAGTTTGCCGGCCCTAGCAATCAGCCCCAGCATTTT.

This clone showed up just once. V gene TRBV6-6 combines with J gene TRBJ1-1, with unresolved D. The CDR3 sequence is 12 residues long. Germline-derived CDR1 and CDR2 are MNHNY and SVGAGI (reference sequence). Trimming shortened V by 2 bases and J by 1 base, and 2 bases separated the two germline ends. The CDR3 nucleotides read TGTGCCAGCAGTTACACGAACACTGAAGCTTTCTTT. It yields the protein CASSYTNTEAFF.

This chain uses TRBV6-1 with TRBJ1-2; 9 bases are shared with TRBD1. V lost 6 bases and J lost 6; bases outside the gene matches: 8. Germline CDR1 MNHNS, CDR2 SASEGT. This CDR3 is 14 amino acids long. Here the CDR3 DNA reads TGTGCCAGCAGGGCACAAACAGGGGGCGATGGCTACACCTTC. This encodes CASRAQTGGDGYTF.